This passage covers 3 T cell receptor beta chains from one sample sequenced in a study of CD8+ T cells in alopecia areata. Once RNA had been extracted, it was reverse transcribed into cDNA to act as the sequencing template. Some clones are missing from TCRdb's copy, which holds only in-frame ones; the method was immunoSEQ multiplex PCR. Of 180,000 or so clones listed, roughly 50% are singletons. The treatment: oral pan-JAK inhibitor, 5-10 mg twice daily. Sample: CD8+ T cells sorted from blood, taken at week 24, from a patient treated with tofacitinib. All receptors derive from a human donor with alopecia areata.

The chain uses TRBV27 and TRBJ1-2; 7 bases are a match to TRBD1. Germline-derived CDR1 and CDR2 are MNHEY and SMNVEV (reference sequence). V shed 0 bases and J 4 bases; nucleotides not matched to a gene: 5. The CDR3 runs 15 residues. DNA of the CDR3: TGTGCCAGCAGTTTATCAGGGGGCTTGGTCTATGGCTACACCTTC. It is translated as CASSLSGGLVYGYTF.

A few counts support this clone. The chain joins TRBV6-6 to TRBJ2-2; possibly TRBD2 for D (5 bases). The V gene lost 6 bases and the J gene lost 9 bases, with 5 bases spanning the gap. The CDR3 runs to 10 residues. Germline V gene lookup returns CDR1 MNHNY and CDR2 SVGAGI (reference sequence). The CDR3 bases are TGTGCCAGCAGCGGGAGGGAGCTGTTTTTT. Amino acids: CASSGRELFF.

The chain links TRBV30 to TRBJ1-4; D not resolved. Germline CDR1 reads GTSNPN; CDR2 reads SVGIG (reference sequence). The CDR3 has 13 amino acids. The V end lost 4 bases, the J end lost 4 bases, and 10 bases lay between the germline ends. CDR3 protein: CAWTPTDNEKLFF. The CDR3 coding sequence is TGTGCCTGGACCCCCACCGATAATGAAAAACTGTTTTTT.